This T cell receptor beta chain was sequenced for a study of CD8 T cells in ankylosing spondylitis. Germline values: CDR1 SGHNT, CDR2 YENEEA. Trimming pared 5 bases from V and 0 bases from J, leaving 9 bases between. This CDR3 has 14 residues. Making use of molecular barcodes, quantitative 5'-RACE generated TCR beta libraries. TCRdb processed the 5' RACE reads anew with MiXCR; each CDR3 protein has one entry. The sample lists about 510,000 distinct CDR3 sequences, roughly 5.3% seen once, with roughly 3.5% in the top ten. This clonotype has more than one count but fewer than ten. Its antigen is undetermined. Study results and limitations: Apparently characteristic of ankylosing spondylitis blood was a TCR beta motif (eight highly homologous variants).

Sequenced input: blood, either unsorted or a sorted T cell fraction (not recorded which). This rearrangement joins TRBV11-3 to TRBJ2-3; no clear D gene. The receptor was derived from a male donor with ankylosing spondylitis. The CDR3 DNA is TGTGCCAGCAGCCCTACCCCTAGCACAGATACGCAGTATTTT. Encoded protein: CASSPTPSTDTQYF.